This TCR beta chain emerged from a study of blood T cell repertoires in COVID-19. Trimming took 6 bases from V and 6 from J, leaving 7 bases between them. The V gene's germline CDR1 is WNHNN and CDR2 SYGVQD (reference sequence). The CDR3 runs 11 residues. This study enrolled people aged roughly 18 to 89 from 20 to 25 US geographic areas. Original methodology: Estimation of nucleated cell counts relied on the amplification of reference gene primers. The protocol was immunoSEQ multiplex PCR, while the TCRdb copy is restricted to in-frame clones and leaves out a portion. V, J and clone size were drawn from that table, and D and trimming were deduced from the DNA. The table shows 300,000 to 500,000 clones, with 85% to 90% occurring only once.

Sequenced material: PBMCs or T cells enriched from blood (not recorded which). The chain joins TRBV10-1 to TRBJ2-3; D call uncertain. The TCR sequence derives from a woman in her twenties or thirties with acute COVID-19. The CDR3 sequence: CASSHSDTQYF. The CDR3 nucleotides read TGCGCCAGCAGCCATTCCGATACGCAGTATTTT.